This T cell receptor (beta chain) appears in the sequencing data of a study of CD8+ T cells in alopecia areata. The CDR3 consists of 15 residues. Germline values: CDR1 GTSNPN, CDR2 SVGIG (reference sequence). With 5 bases removed from V and 1 base from J, the gap between germline ends came to 17 bases. Regarding the study as a whole: Many expanded lesional clones remained in scalp and blood on tofacitinib. Normal scalp had lower clonality than lesional scalp, with alopecia totalis/universalis lesions showing this most strongly. Against the mouse data, patients shared TCRs less clearly, possibly for HLA reasons.

After isolation, RNA underwent reverse transcription to generate cDNA as the sequencing template. Repertoires were generated with immunoSEQ multiplex PCR, while TCRdb's copy carries only in-frame clones and drops some. The sample includes 250,000 to 350,000 clones, around 64% of them seen just once. As regards this clone: The antigen remains unidentified.

Treatment indicated: oral pan-JAK inhibitor, 5-10 mg twice daily. The chain joins TRBV30 to TRBJ1-2; D is perhaps TRBD1 (5 bases). Sample: CD4+ T cells sorted from blood, taken around week 54, from a patient treated with tofacitinib. The origin of this receptor is a human donor with alopecia areata. CDR3 in amino acids: CAWQAQALSNYGYTF. DNA for the CDR3: TGTGCCTGGCAGGCACAGGCTTTGAGTAACTATGGCTACACCTTC. Full variable domain (rest looked up from reference TRBV30 and TRBJ1-2): SQTIHQWPATLVQPVGSPLSLECTVEGTSNPNLYWYRQAAGRGLQLLFYSVGIGQISSEVPQNLSASRPQDRQFILSSKKLLLSDSGFYLCAWQAQALSNYGYTFGSGTRLTVV.